The source of this T cell receptor beta chain is a study of cytotoxic CD8 clonotypes in ibrutinib-treated CLL. Study-level background: The taking of response samples occurred after a median about 12 months of treatment, with a range of 6 to 36.

TCRdb's copy holds only in-frame clones and misses some; the assay was immunoSEQ multiplex PCR. This sample carries 250,000 to 350,000 clones, 76% of them seen once, and the ten largest clones take about 5.3%. Cryopreserved PBMCs were the source of about 2 micrograms of genomic DNA, which went to TCR beta libraries. Notes on the study in general: Higher circulating CD8+ T-cell counts strongly accompanied higher baseline clonality, above age-matched healthy donors.

A note on this clone: Its specificity is unknown.

Trimming removed 0 bases from V and 5 bases from J, with 10 bases in between. Germline V gene data show CDR1 as SGHDN and CDR2 as FVKESK. This CDR3 contains 14 residues. This sequence was found in a human donor with chronic lymphocytic leukemia. This chain joins TRBV14 and TRBJ2-5; D not resolved. This material consisted of PBMCs, taken at disease progression, from a patient treated with ibrutinib. The CDR3 DNA is TGTGCCAGCAGCCAAGATCATTGGCCCGAGACCCAGTACTTC. This gives the protein CASSQDHWPETQYF.